Following are 17 T cell receptor beta chains from one sample sequenced in a study of blood T cell repertoires in COVID-19. TCRdb's table, derived via immunoSEQ multiplex PCR, lists solely in-frame clones and lacks some. The sample records over 250,000 clones, approximately 83% being singletons. The sample consisted of peripheral blood. All receptors derive from an older woman with acute or convalescent COVID-19.

This clone has a single count. V usage is TRBV24-1 and J usage is TRBJ2-3, with TRBD2 matching 11 bases. V shed 5 bases, J shed 5 bases, and the junction held 5 bases outside the gene matches. CDR3 length: 15 amino acids. Germline V gives CDR1 KGHDR, CDR2 SFDVKD. CDR3 loop: CATSASGTSGDTQYF. The CDR3 DNA sequence: TGTGCCACCAGTGCCTCCGGGACTAGCGGAGATACGCAGTATTTT.

The CDR3 loop reads CASSLLEVQDTQYF. As DNA, the CDR3 is TGTGCCAGCAGCTTATTAGAGGTCCAAGATACGCAGTATTTT. V gene TRBV7-9 combines with J gene TRBJ2-3; D ambiguous. CDR1 and CDR2 from the germline V gene are SEHNR and FQNEAQ (reference sequence). The V end was cut by 2 bases, the J end by 5 bases, with 11 bases between. The CDR3 runs to 14 residues.

The chain joins TRBV6-5 to TRBJ1-1, with 9 bases identical to TRBD1. CDR3 length: 16 residues. V shed 0 bases, J shed 7 bases, and the junction held 9 bases outside the gene matches. From germline, CDR1 is MNHEY and CDR2 SVGAGI. CDR3 DNA: TGTGCCAGCAGTTACTCGGGACAGGGTCAATACAGTGAAGCTTTCTTT. Translated, it gives CASSYSGQGQYSEAFF.

The chain couples TRBV19 to TRBJ1-2; weak D call: TRBD1 (5 bases). The CDR3 is 15 residues long. Germline lookup yields CDR1 LNHDA and CDR2 SQIVND (reference sequence). The V end was cut by 1 base, the J end by 4 bases, with 13 bases between. The CDR3 DNA sequence: TGTGCCAGTAGTATAGTAGGACACCTTACCTATGGCTACACCTTC. Its translation is CASSIVGHLTYGYTF.

The chain couples TRBV19 to TRBJ1-3, with D unclear. The CDR3 sequence is 10 residues long. Trimming stripped 8 bases from V and 3 bases from J, with 2 bases between. CDR1 is LNHDA, CDR2 SQIVND, per germline (reference sequence). CDR3 amino acids: CASYGNTIYF. In DNA, the CDR3 is TGTGCCAGTTATGGAAACACCATATATTTT. The full variable domain, with the rest looked up from reference TRBV19 and TRBJ1-3, is DGGITQSPKYLFRKEGQNVTLSCEQNLNHDAMYWYRQDPGQGLRLIYYSQIVNDFQKGDIAEGYSVSREKKESFPLTVTSAQKNPTAFYLCASYGNTIYFGEGSWLTVV.

A single count supports this clone. The chain is built from TRBV4-1 and TRBJ2-1, with a tentative D call TRBD1 (7 bases). Deletions cut 0 bases from V and 4 bases from J, with 10 bases between. The CDR3 length is 15 residues. The V gene's germline CDR1 is MGHRA and CDR2 YSYEKL. CDR3 nucleotides: TGCGCCAGCAGCCAAGACAGGGGGGTGTACAATGAGCAGTTCTTC. It encodes CASSQDRGVYNEQFF.

This clone was seen only once. The CDR3 protein is CASARFPRGTEAFF. As DNA, the CDR3 is TGTGCCTCCGCACGATTCCCCCGGGGCACTGAAGCTTTCTTT. The chain couples TRBV3-1 (or the pseudogene TRBV3-2) to TRBJ1-1; D not resolved. The CDR3 has 14 amino acids. Trimming pared 11 bases from V and 4 bases from J, leaving 20 bases between. Germline V gene sequence: CDR1 LGHDT, CDR2 YNNKEL (reference sequence).

The chain links TRBV5-3 to TRBJ1-2; tentative D call: TRBD1 (5 bases). TRBV5-3 is sorted into the ORF group, with uncertain function. Between the trimmed V and J ends, which lost 0 bases and 5 bases, there was a span of 14 bases. CDR3 size: 15 residues. As DNA, the CDR3 is TGTGCCAGAAGCTTGGGATATCCAGGGAGGTATGGCTACACCTTC. Translated: CARSLGYPGRYGYTF.

This chain connects TRBV4-1 to TRBJ2-7; 9 bases line up with TRBD2. V lost 4 bases to trimming and J lost 7 bases; unmatched junction nucleotides: 11. The CDR3 consists of 15 residues. CDR1 MGHRA and CDR2 YSYEKL come from the germline V gene. CDR3 in DNA: TGCGCCAGCAGCCCCTTAGCGGGGGTGGCACAGGAGCAGTACTTC. Protein: CASSPLAGVAQEQYF.

The V gene is TRBV2, the J gene TRBJ1-1; 9 nucleotides line up with TRBD1. The CDR3 spans 13 residues. Germline lookup yields CDR1 SNHLY and CDR2 FYNNEI. The ends lost 6 bases at V and 7 bases at J; junction bases unmatched: 6. The CDR3 DNA follows: TGTGCCAGCAGCGGGGACAGGGTAGTTGAAGCTTTCTTT. Encoded protein: CASSGDRVVEAFF.

V usage is TRBV27 and J usage is TRBJ1-5, with 7 bases lining up with TRBD1. Germline loops: CDR1 MNHEY, CDR2 SMNVEV (reference sequence). J lost 6 bases, V lost 6 bases, and 8 bases had no gene match. The CDR3 covers 14 residues. CDR3 in amino acids: CASRPDRVVQPQHF. The CDR3 bases are TGTGCCAGCAGGCCCGACAGGGTAGTTCAGCCCCAGCATTTT.

This clone occurred once. V and J are TRBV4-1 and TRBJ1-2; D is unclear. The germline gives CDR1 MGHRA, CDR2 YSYEKL. This CDR3 has 13 residues. Between the trimmed V and J ends, which lost 1 base and 2 bases, there was a span of 5 bases. In nucleotides, the CDR3 is TGCGCCAGCAGCCAAGGGCGGAACTATGGCTACACCTTC. Its translation is CASSQGRNYGYTF.

In DNA form, the CDR3 reads TGTGCCAGCAGCTCGTCGAAGACTAGGACCGGGGAGCTGTTTTTT. This gives the protein CASSSSKTRTGELFF. This chain connects TRBV5-5 to TRBJ2-2; the D gene is possibly TRBD2 (6 bases). The CDR3 covers 15 residues. Trimming left V 3 bases short and J 5 bases short, with 14 bases between. The germline V gene has CDR1 SGHKS and CDR2 YYEKEE (reference sequence).

The V and J genes are TRBV6-1 and TRBJ1-2; D ambiguous. Germline values: CDR1 MNHNS, CDR2 SASEGT. This CDR3 is built from 15 residues. V gave up 6 bases and J gave up 7 bases, with 21 bases separating them. The CDR3 here is CASRETGKREGGYTF. CDR3 sequence (DNA): TGTGCCAGCAGAGAAACGGGGAAGAGGGAGGGTGGCTACACCTTC.

This chain joins TRBV3-1 (or the pseudogene TRBV3-2) and TRBJ2-5; 8 bases are a match to TRBD1. The CDR3 contains 15 residues. The junction had 8 bases not matched to a gene; V was cut back by 4 bases and J by 4 bases. The V gene's germline CDR1 is LGHDT and CDR2 YNNKEL (reference sequence). CDR3 bases: TGTGCCAGCAGCCTTCCTGGGACAGGCTCAGAGACCCAGTACTTC. Protein product: CASSLPGTGSETQYF.

The V and J genes are TRBV27 and TRBJ1-1; a possible D gene is TRBD1 (5 bases). CDR3 length: 12 residues. CDR1 is MNHEY, CDR2 SMNVEV, per germline (reference sequence). V was cut by 6 bases and J by 5 bases, with 10 bases left in between. DNA of the CDR3: TGTGCCAGCAGCAGGGCTGGGACTGAAGCTTTCTTT. Protein: CASSRAGTEAFF.

This clone was observed a handful of times. The chain uses TRBV4-1 and TRBJ1-6; D is ambiguous. Germline CDR1 MGHRA, CDR2 YSYEKL. Between the trimmed V and J ends, which lost 4 bases and 8 bases, there was a span of 12 bases. The CDR3 consists of 14 residues. The CDR3 DNA reads as TGCGCCAGCAGCCTAAGCGGACGGGATTCACCCCTCCACTTT. Residues: CASSLSGRDSPLHF.